The source of this T cell receptor beta chain is a study of blood T cell repertoires in COVID-19. About the study: Spain, Italy and the United States supplied samples that represented acute and convalescent COVID-19. Sample material is recorded as cDNA or gDNA derived from T cells, B-cell-depleted T cells, or PBMCs.

Exposed volunteers were people who met a COVID-19 case within 2 weeks before study entry. Per the study methods: Using reference gene primer amplification, nucleated cell counts were estimated. Clones were sequenced by immunoSEQ multiplex PCR, and TCRdb holds only the in-frame ones, with some missing. V and J calls and clone size are those listed in that table; D and trimming were worked out from the DNA. The sample comprises about 430,000 clones, approximately 90% of which are singletons, and around 1.5% rests with the top ten. The sequenced material came from PBMCs or T cells enriched from blood (not recorded which). The clonotype comes from a woman aged 18-29 years who had been exposed to COVID-19.

For the CDR3, the DNA is TGTGCCAGCTCACCACCTGGGACAGGGCAATATGGCTACACCTTC. This gives the protein CASSPPGTGQYGYTF. This chain joins TRBV18 and TRBJ1-2, with TRBD1 matching 9 bases. The V gene's germline CDR1 is KGHSH and CDR2 LQKENI. The trim removed 0 bases at V and 5 bases at J, leaving 4 bases unmatched. The CDR3 spans 15 residues.